This TCR beta chain was captured by sequencing in a study of neurological immune-mediated disorders (dated by TCRdb to between 2018 and 2021). A note on the overall study: Peripheral blood TCR-beta repertoires from patients with HTLV-I-associated myelopathy (HAM/TSP), patients with multiple sclerosis, and healthy controls were compared in the study using UMI-based sequencing. The 95 to 120 TCR-beta libraries covered PBMC samples along with longitudinal samples, technical triplicates, and paired sorted CD4+ and CD8+ T-cell subsets. The cohort included approximately 70 subjects: roughly 15 with HAM/TSP, roughly 35 with multiple sclerosis, and 20 healthy controls.

cDNA was synthesized by template-switch 5'RACE using a primer carrying a 10-nucleotide random unique molecular identifier by which each TCR transcript was tagged. Every sequencing run covered 15-18 subjects and yielded more than 170 million TCR-beta sequences. The RNeasy kit was used for extraction of total RNA. The KAPA Real-time Library Amplification kit was used to amplify TCR-beta VDJ regions with primers targeting the TCR constant region and the 5'RACE anchor. Sample indexes and Illumina adaptors were added in a first PCR, and a second PCR then increased library yield. The roughly 650 bp TCR product was size-selected on a 2% E-gel SizeSelection system after Ampure bead purification. Library quality was checked on a Bioanalyzer, concentration was measured with Qubit, and libraries were quantified with the Kapa Library Quantification kit before pooling. Paired-end 2 x 150 bp sequencing of the libraries was performed on an Illumina HiSeq 2500. To increase sequence diversity, roughly 25-31% phiX was spiked into each library pool. On the authors' methods: The UMI-based MiGEC pipeline processed quality-filtered reads and removed over 90% of raw TCR sequences during error correction. IMGT germline references were used for aligning VDJ genes, and each clonotype was defined as a unique CDR3 amino acid sequence together with its V-J genes. Clonal expansion, Shannon diversity and CDR3 relatedness were evaluated with VDJtools (CalcPairwiseDistances, ClusterSamples), while phylogenetic trees were built in CLCbio workbench. A clone was classed as expanded if it had 8 or more unique UMIs, a cutoff based on coefficient-of-variation modelling across technical triplicates. TCRdb reworked the public reads: Q25 trimming with fastp, MiXCR clone assembly, productive beta chains retained. Under each unique CDR3 protein, matching rows form one entry showing the most common genes and DNA. For this entry, the V and J calls and clone size follow TCRdb and not the study's own pipeline. Present in this sample are about 39,000 distinct CDR3 sequences, approximately 7% of which were seen just once. The top ten hold 5.7% of the sample.

Blood bank volunteers in Maryland, USA served as the healthy controls. For the sorted-subset TCR libraries, the starting material was 750,000 to 1,000,000 sorted CD4+ or CD8+ T cells. Peripheral blood underwent Ficoll-Hypaque density gradient centrifugation to isolate PBMCs, which were then cryopreserved in liquid nitrogen. The study also sequenced paired sorted CD4+ and CD8+ subsets from healthy controls, HAM/TSP patients and MS patients. Beyond this particular receptor, the publication reports: No identical CDR3 amino acid sequences were shared among expanded clones across subjects, suggesting private TCR-beta repertoires in all groups. The highest TCR clonal expansion was observed in HAM/TSP patients, whereas the lowest was observed in MS patients, even when compared with healthy controls.

From the cysteine up to the phenylalanine, the CDR3 has a length of 15 residues. CDR3 DNA is the only sequence kept; it has 45 bases, read in frame from the first base. A distance of 16 bases separates the germline ends of V and J, which lose 6 bases and 4 bases respectively. This clonotype was picked up many times. The target of this receptor is not known. The record has no base qualities; no much larger clone is one base away. The rearrangement joined TRBV12-3 or TRBV12-4 to TRBJ1-5, with TRBD1 tentatively as D gene (5 bases match). The source material was CD4+ T cells from blood. This TCR was recovered from a man in his fifties or sixties in good health. The nucleotide sequence reads TGTGCCAGCAGCTTATGGCAGGGCATGAATCAGCCCCAGCATTTT. The resulting protein is CASSLWQGMNQPQHF.